This T cell receptor (beta chain) was recorded in a study of blood T cell repertoires in COVID-19. V was cut by 6 bases and J by 1 base, with 10 bases left in between. This CDR3 is built from 13 residues. The germline V gene has CDR1 SGHVS and CDR2 FQNEAQ. Under the authors' procedure: The assay estimated nucleated cells by amplifying reference gene primers. Clones were sequenced by immunoSEQ multiplex PCR, and TCRdb holds only the in-frame ones, with some missing. The V and J calls and clone size come from that table; D and trimming were worked out from the DNA. Of some 85,000 clones listed, 80% are singletons.

This clonotype was obtained from a woman of 80 years or more with acute or convalescent COVID-19. The sequenced material came from peripheral blood. This chain connects TRBV7-8 to TRBJ2-7; D may be TRBD2 (5 bases). The CDR3 DNA follows: TGTGCCAGCAGGGTGGGCGGGTCCTACGAGCAGTACTTC. Its translation: CASRVGGSYEQYF. The whole variable domain, remainder taken from reference TRBV7-8 and TRBJ2-7, is GAGVSQSPRYKVAKRGQDVALRCDPISGHVSLFWYQQALGQGPEFLTYFQNEAQLDKSGLPSDRFFAERPEGSVSTLKIQRTQQEDSAVYLCASRVGGSYEQYFGPGTRLTVT.